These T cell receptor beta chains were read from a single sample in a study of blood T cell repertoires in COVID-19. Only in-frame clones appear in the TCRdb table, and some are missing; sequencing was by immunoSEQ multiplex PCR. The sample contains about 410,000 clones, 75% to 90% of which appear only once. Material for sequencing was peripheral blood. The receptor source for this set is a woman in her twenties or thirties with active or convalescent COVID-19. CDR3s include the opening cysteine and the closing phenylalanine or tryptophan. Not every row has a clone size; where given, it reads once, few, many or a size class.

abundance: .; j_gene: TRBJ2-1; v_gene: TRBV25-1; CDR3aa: CASTTLRAGSREQFF
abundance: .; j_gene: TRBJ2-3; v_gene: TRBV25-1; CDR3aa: CASETSGGFFTDTQYF
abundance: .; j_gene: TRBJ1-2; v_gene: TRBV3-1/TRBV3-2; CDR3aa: CASTPRESNYGYTF
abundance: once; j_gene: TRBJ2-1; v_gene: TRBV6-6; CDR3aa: CASSYVSDEQFF
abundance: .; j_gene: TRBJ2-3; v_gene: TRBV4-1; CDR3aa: CASSQGGLGADTQYF
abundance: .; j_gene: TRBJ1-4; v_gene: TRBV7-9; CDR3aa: CASSRGGQTLPNEKLFF
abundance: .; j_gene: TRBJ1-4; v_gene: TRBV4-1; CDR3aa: CASSQILNEKLFF
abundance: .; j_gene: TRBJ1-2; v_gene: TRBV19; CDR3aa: CASSKWGRGESGYTF
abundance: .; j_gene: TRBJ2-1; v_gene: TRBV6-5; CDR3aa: CASSYSEGGEQFF
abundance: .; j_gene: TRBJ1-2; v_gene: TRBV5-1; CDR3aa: CASSLGDSVNYGYTF
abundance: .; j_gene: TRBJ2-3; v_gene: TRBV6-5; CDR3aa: CASSYGTSLGTQYF
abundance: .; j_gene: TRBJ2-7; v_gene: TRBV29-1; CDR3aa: CSVGTGYEQYF
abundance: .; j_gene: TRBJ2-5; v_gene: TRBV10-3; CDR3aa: CAISDTRGARGGETQYF
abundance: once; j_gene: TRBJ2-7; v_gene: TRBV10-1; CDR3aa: CASSEGGYEQYF
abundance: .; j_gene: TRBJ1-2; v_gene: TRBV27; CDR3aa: CASSWDTNYGYTF